This entry lists 30 T cell receptor beta chains sequenced from one sample in a study of shared clonotypes between healthy human individuals. Using immunoSEQ multiplex PCR, the repertoire was profiled, and TCRdb retains in-frame clones only, with some absent. Of over 700,000 clones in the sample, 72% were seen once. The material sequenced was memory CD4+ T cells sorted from blood. Subset noted: CD45RA-negative fraction. Receptors originate from a woman under 40 in good health.

This clone has ten or more counts. The chain joins TRBV6-6 to TRBJ1-1, with D maybe TRBD1 (6 bases). Germline CDR1 and CDR2: MNHNY and SVGAGI (reference sequence). CDR3 length: 13 amino acids. Trimming took off 4 bases at V and 1 base at J, with 7 bases between the two ends. The CDR3 reads CASSWGQNTEAFF. In DNA form, the CDR3 reads TGTGCCAGCAGTTGGGGACAGAACACTGAAGCTTTCTTT.

The V and J genes are TRBV9 and TRBJ1-5, with D possibly TRBD1 on 6 matching bases. V was cut by 3 bases and J by 7 bases, with 17 bases left in between. The CDR3 has 15 residues. Germline CDR1 SGDLS, CDR2 YYNGEE. The CDR3 spells CASSGHAGAEQPQHF. CDR3 nucleotides: TGTGCCAGCAGCGGCCATGCGGGGGCGGAACAGCCCCAGCATTTT.

This clone was seen more than once but under ten times. The sample holds other DNA sequences that translate to the same CDR3. The chain has TRBV5-4 and TRBJ2-1; D perhaps matches TRBD2 (5 bases). Looked up from germline, CDR1 is SGHNT and CDR2 is YYREEE (reference sequence). This CDR3 has 16 amino acids. Trimming left V 0 bases short and J 1 base short, with 11 bases between. Here the CDR3 reads CASSLALGLSYNEQFF. The CDR3 nucleotides are TGTGCCAGCAGCTTGGCGTTAGGACTTTCCTACAATGAGCAGTTCTTC.

This chain joins TRBV11-3 and TRBJ2-1; perhaps TRBD2 as D (6 bases). Trimming shortened V by 6 bases and J by 11 bases, and 26 bases separated the two germline ends. This CDR3 is built from 16 residues. Germline CDR1 is SGHNT and CDR2 is YENEEA. CDR3 in amino acids: CASSSSYGFSGQKQFF. The DNA for the CDR3 is TGTGCCAGCAGTTCTTCCTATGGGTTCAGCGGGCAGAAGCAGTTCTTC.

This clone was seen only once. V gene TRBV6-8 combines with J gene TRBJ2-7; the D gene is possibly TRBD2 (5 bases). This CDR3 is 14 amino acids long. Germline V gives CDR1 MNHGY, CDR2 SAAAGT. Trimming removed 7 bases from V and 4 bases from J, with 17 bases in between. CDR3 in DNA: TGTGCCAGCACCTCGAGGGAGATCGTATACGAGCAGTACTTC. Protein: CASTSREIVYEQYF.

The table lists this clone with a few counts. This chain links TRBV18 with TRBJ2-1, with TRBD1 matching 7 bases. This CDR3 has 16 amino acids. CDR1 is KGHSH and CDR2 is LQKENI in the germline V gene. The V and J ends lost 0 bases and 3 bases, in that order; junction bases with no gene match: 5. CDR3 nucleotides: TGTGCCAGCTCACCACCACCACAGGGGATCTACAATGAGCAGTTCTTC. Translation gives CASSPPPQGIYNEQFF.

This clone was seen repeatedly, ten times or more. The V call is TRBV20-1, the J call TRBJ1-2; D is possibly TRBD1 (6 bases). CDR3 length: 11 amino acids. Trimming left V 6 bases short and J 10 bases short, with 15 bases between. Per the germline V gene, CDR1 is DFQATT and CDR2 is SNEGSKA (reference sequence). CDR3 region: CSASRQVSYTF. CDR3 coding DNA: TGCAGTGCCTCAAGACAGGTCTCCTACACCTTC.

The rearrangement uses TRBV15 and TRBJ1-3; D remains unclear. The CDR3 is made up of 15 amino acids. V was clipped by 1 base and J by 2 bases, with 9 bases between them. Germline CDR1 reads LNHNV; CDR2 reads YYDKDF (reference sequence). The CDR3 reads CATSRARGAGNTIYF. The CDR3 DNA follows: TGTGCCACCAGCAGAGCACGTGGTGCTGGAAACACCATATATTTT.

The chain links TRBV6-5 to TRBJ2-3; the D gene is possibly TRBD2 (5 bases). The germline CDR1 and CDR2 sequences are MNHEY and SVGAGI. This CDR3 is 13 amino acids long. Trimming took off 7 bases at V and 3 bases at J, with 11 bases between the two ends. CDR3 DNA sequence: TGTGCCAGCAAGCCACTAGTAACAGATACGCAGTATTTT. Its protein is CASKPLVTDTQYF.

V usage is TRBV7-8 and J usage is TRBJ2-1; 9 nucleotides match TRBD2. The V segment lost 2 bases and the J segment 6 bases; nucleotides outside the gene matches: 8. The CDR3 has 16 residues. Per germline, CDR1 SGHVS and CDR2 FQNEAQ. The CDR3 here is CASSLLALAGINEQFF. The CDR3 nucleotides are TGTGCCAGCAGCTTATTGGCCCTAGCGGGAATCAATGAGCAGTTCTTC.

This clone was found a few times. Other DNA sequences in the same sample also yield this CDR3. The chain has TRBV30 and TRBJ2-1; 8 bases match TRBD2. V shed 2 bases and J 10 bases; nucleotides not matched to a gene: 4. The length of the CDR3 is 12 residues. Germline CDR1 reads GTSNPN; CDR2 reads SVGIG (reference sequence). CDR3: CAWSSSGREQFF. Written as DNA, the CDR3 is TGTGCCTGGAGTTCGAGCGGGAGAGAGCAGTTCTTC.

This clone was seen a handful of times. The rearrangement uses TRBV14 and TRBJ2-6, with 8 bases matching TRBD1. The CDR3 has 18 residues. CDR1 and CDR2 from the germline V gene are SGHDN and FVKESK. V shed 5 bases, J shed 0 bases, and the junction held 9 bases outside the gene matches. Written as DNA, the CDR3 is TGTGCCAGCAGCGCTTTGACAGGGGCGTCCTCTGGGGCCAACGTCCTGACTTTC. This sequence encodes CASSALTGASSGANVLTF.

This clone was seen only once. This chain connects TRBV7-9 to TRBJ2-7; 7 bases line up with TRBD2. Germline CDR1 SEHNR, CDR2 FQNEAQ (reference sequence). Trimming cost V 4 bases and J 4 bases; bases outside gene matches: 7. This CDR3 has 14 amino acids. The CDR3 loop is CASSSYGGGYEQYF. In nucleotides, the CDR3 is TGTGCCAGCAGCTCCTATGGGGGAGGGTACGAGCAGTACTTC.

The J gene is TRBJ1-2, the V gene TRBV18; no clear D. The CDR3 covers 16 residues. Germline CDR1 and CDR2: KGHSH and LQKENI. The V end lost 6 bases, the J end lost 2 bases, and 19 bases lay between the germline ends. CDR3 in DNA: TGTGCCAGCTCCCCCGATCTAGGACGAGGAAACTATGGCTACACCTTC. This translates into CASSPDLGRGNYGYTF. Complete variable domain (other parts from reference TRBV18 and TRBJ1-2): NAGVMQNPRHLVRRRGQEARLRCSPMKGHSHVYWYRQLPEEGLKFMVYLQKENIIDESGMPKERFSAEFPKEGPSILRIQQVVRGDSAAYFCASSPDLGRGNYGYTFGSGTRLTVV.

The chain joins TRBV7-9 to TRBJ2-2; 7 bases align to TRBD1. The CDR3 totals 16 residues. Germline-derived CDR1 and CDR2 are SEHNR and FQNEAQ (reference sequence). The V segment lost 2 bases and the J segment 1 base; nucleotides outside the gene matches: 4. In nucleotides, the CDR3 is TGTGCCAGCAGCTTAAAGGGACAGCGGAACACCGGGGAGCTGTTTTTT. Its protein is CASSLKGQRNTGELFF.

V is TRBV5-4 and J is TRBJ2-7; tentatively, D is TRBD1 (5 bases). V dropped 5 bases and J dropped 4 bases, with 16 bases sitting between them. The CDR3 consists of 14 residues. Germline lookup yields CDR1 SGHNT and CDR2 YYREEE (reference sequence). For the CDR3, the DNA is TGTGCCAGCAGAACAAGAAAGGACACTTACGAGCAGTACTTC. It codes for CASRTRKDTYEQYF.

The chain has TRBV28 and TRBJ1-2, with 10 bases fitting TRBD1. Germline V gene lookup returns CDR1 MDHEN and CDR2 SYDVKM. V dropped 5 bases and J dropped 7; count of bases not matched to a gene: 16. The CDR3 has 17 amino acids. The CDR3 DNA sequence: TGTGCCAGCAGTGCAGGGACAGGGGAGGTCTCGGTCCGTGGCTACACCTTC. Residues: CASSAGTGEVSVRGYTF.

This clone was recorded only once. The chain has TRBV25-1 and TRBJ2-7; TRBD2 is a possible D gene (6 bases). V was clipped by 6 bases and J by 5 bases, with 14 bases between them. CDR1 is MGHDK, CDR2 SYGVNS, per germline. CDR3 size: 13 residues. CDR3 amino acids: CASSRSGGNEQYF. The DNA of the CDR3 is TGTGCCAGCAGCCGATCCGGGGGAAACGAGCAGTACTTC.

The V and J genes are TRBV2 and TRBJ1-2; 7 nucleotides agree with TRBD1. This CDR3 has 13 amino acids. The V and J ends lost 11 bases and 2 bases, in that order; junction bases with no gene match: 8. Germline CDR1 reads SNHLY; CDR2 reads FYNNEI. Written as DNA, the CDR3 is TGTGCCGAAGGGGACAGTGCCAACTATGGCTACACCTTC. Its protein product is CAEGDSANYGYTF. The full variable domain, completed using reference TRBV2 and TRBJ1-2, is EPEVTQTPSHQVTQMGQEVILRCVPISNHLYFYWYRQILGQKVEFLVSFYNNEISEKSEIFDDQFSVERPDGSNFTLKIRSTKLEDSAMYFCAEGDSANYGYTFGSGTRLTVV.

A remark on this clone: At one boundary the junction diverges from the germline segment, which might be a read error. The genes are TRBV5-1 and TRBJ2-5; D may correspond to TRBD1 or TRBD2 (7 bases each). This CDR3 is 14 amino acids long. The germline gives CDR1 SGHRS, CDR2 YFSETQ. CDR3 DNA sequence: TGCGCCAGCAGCTTGGTCGGGGGGACAGAGACCCAATACTTC. Translating gives CASSLVGGTETQYF.

This chain joins TRBV10-3 and TRBJ2-1, with 10 bases aligning to TRBD2. The CDR3 sequence is 19 residues long. The germline gives CDR1 ENHRY, CDR2 SYGVKD. V was clipped by 4 bases and J by 4 bases; unmatched bases: 16. In nucleotides, the CDR3 is TGTGCCATCAGTGCTAGACTTAAAAGCGGGAGGGCTGCGTACAATGAGCAGTTCTTC. Translating gives CAISARLKSGRAAYNEQFF.

With regard to this clone: One base away lies a much larger clone, so this may be a sequencing read error. V and J are TRBV27 and TRBJ2-5; D possibly uses TRBD1 or TRBD2 (5 bases each). CDR1 is MNHEY, CDR2 SMNVEV, per germline (reference sequence). The CDR3 runs to 12 residues. Trimming left V 6 bases short and J 4 bases short, with 9 bases between. The CDR3 nucleotides are TGTGCCAGCAGGGGGGACGGAGAGACCCAGTACTTC. Encoded protein: CASRGDGETQYF.

This rearrangement joins TRBV19 to TRBJ2-1; 8 bases align to TRBD1. The CDR3 is 15 residues long. CDR1 is LNHDA, CDR2 SQIVND, per germline (reference sequence). The V gene end was trimmed by 7 bases and the J gene end by 1 base; junction bases not matched to a gene: 6. The CDR3 region has the DNA TGTGCCAGTACCCGAGACAGGGGATCCTACAATGAGCAGTTCTTC. This translates into CASTRDRGSYNEQFF.

This clone showed up just once. The V gene is TRBV25-1, the J gene TRBJ1-1; D not resolved. The germline gives CDR1 MGHDK, CDR2 SYGVNS. The CDR3 sequence is 12 residues long. Trimming stripped 4 bases from V and 5 bases from J, with 8 bases between. For the CDR3, the DNA is TGTGCCAGCAGTGTAGGTCGAACTGAAGCTTTCTTT. Amino acid sequence: CASSVGRTEAFF.

The chain recombines TRBV27 with TRBJ2-5; 9 positions agree with TRBD1. Trimming removed 6 bases from V and 0 bases from J; junction bases left unmatched: 5. The germline V gene encodes CDR1 MNHEY and CDR2 SMNVEV (reference sequence). The CDR3 consists of 15 residues. Here the CDR3 DNA reads TGTGCCAGCAGGAGGACAGGGGTCAACCAAGAGACCCAGTACTTC. It yields the protein CASRRTGVNQETQYF.

This sequence joins TRBV6-5 and TRBJ1-2; D is undetermined. The germline V gene has CDR1 MNHEY and CDR2 SVGAGI. V was cut by 6 bases and J by 5 bases, with 13 bases left in between. CDR3 length: 13 amino acids. The CDR3 loop is CASRPTEMYGYTF. CDR3 sequence (DNA): TGTGCCAGCAGACCAACCGAAATGTATGGCTACACCTTC.

This sequence joins TRBV5-1 and TRBJ2-5, with a weak D call TRBD1 (6 bases). TRBJ2-7 explains the end of the DNA better; the J call may be wrong. CDR3 length: 14 residues. Germline-derived CDR1 and CDR2 are SGHRS and YFSETQ. The CDR3 is CASSSTGFAYEQYF. CDR3 DNA: TGCGCCAGCAGCTCTACAGGGTTTGCCTACGAGCAGTACTTC.

The chain has TRBV11-3 and TRBJ1-3; D is uncertain. CDR1 is SGHNT, CDR2 YENEEA, per germline. The CDR3 covers 15 residues. V was clipped by 3 bases and J by 0 bases, with 9 bases between them. The CDR3 bases are TGTGCCAGCAGCTTGGGCGGAAACTCTGGAAACACCATATATTTT. Translation: CASSLGGNSGNTIYF. The full variable domain, its missing parts supplied by reference TRBV11-3 and TRBJ1-3, is EAGVVQSPRYKIIEKKQPVAFWCNPISGHNTLYWYLQNLGQGPELLIRYENEEAVDDSQLPKDRFSAERLKGVDSTLKIQPAELGDSAVYLCASSLGGNSGNTIYFGEGSWLTVV.

The chain joins TRBV6-6 to TRBJ1-3; D call uncertain. Trimming shortened V by 4 bases and J by 2 bases, and 6 bases separated the two germline ends. The germline V gene has CDR1 MNHNY and CDR2 SVGAGI (reference sequence). The CDR3 totals 13 residues. The CDR3 sequence: CASSLEAGNTIYF. In nucleotides, the CDR3 is TGTGCCAGCAGTTTAGAAGCTGGAAACACCATATATTTT.

The gene calls are TRBV27 and TRBJ2-5; perhaps TRBD1 as D (5 bases). The V gene lost 0 bases and the J gene lost 5 bases, with 10 bases spanning the gap. The CDR3 extends over 14 amino acids. Germline loops: CDR1 MNHEY, CDR2 SMNVEV (reference sequence). The chain's CDR3 is CASSLSRQSETQYF. The CDR3 nucleotides are TGTGCCAGCAGTTTATCGAGACAGTCGGAGACCCAGTACTTC.